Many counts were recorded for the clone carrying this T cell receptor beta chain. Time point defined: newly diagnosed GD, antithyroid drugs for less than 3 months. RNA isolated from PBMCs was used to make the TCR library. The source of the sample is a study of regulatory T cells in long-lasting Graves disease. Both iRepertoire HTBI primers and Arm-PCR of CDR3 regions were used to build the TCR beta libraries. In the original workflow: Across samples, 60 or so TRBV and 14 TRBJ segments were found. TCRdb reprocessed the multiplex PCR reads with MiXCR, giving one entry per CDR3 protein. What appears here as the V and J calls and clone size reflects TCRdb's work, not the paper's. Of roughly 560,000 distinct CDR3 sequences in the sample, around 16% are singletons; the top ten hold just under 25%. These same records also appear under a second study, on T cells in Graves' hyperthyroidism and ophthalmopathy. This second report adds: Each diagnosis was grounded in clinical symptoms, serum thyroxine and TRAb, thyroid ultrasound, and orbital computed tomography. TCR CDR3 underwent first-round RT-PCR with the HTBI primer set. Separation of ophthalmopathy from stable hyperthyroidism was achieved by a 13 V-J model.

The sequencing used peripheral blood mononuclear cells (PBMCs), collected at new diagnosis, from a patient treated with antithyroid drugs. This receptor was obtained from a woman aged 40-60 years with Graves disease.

The CDR3 DNA reads TGTGCCAGCAGAAAAGACCCCACCGGGGAGCTGTTTTTT. This translates into CASRKDPTGELFF. The chain couples TRBV12-3 or TRBV12-4 to TRBJ2-2, with D unresolved. This CDR3 is 13 amino acids long. Between the trimmed V and J ends, which lost 6 bases and 4 bases, there was a span of 9 bases.